This T cell receptor beta chain emerged from a study of blood T cell repertoires in COVID-19 (dated by TCRdb to 2018 to 2021). In the study overall: Samples from collaborators originated in the United States, Italy and Spain and spanned both the acute and convalescent phases of COVID-19. The material from the prospective study consisted of cDNA or gDNA derived from T cells, B-cell-depleted T cells, or PBMCs. Deeply sampled blood TCRbeta repertoires from subjects exposed to, actively infected with, or recovered from COVID-19 were included in the dataset. A freely available public database, intended as a resource for researchers studying the immune response to SARS-CoV-2, is where the repertoires were released. Samples were obtained from the ongoing ImmuneRACE study (first 160 participants) and from 1,200 or so subjects provided by 6 global collaborators. Nearly every sample came with metadata listing a de-identified subject ID, COVID-19 status, age in years and sex. Where available, HLA class I and class II types were obtained from metadata supplied by the sample provider rather than from assay-based typing.

Overall results and qualifications from the work: The quantity of clinical and demographic metadata differed by source and by participant and was supplied without curation.

To note about this clone: The antigen it recognizes is unknown. One base away there is no much larger clone; base qualities are not given.

The immunoSEQ Assay, a bias-controlled multiplex PCR, was used to amplify TCRbeta CDR3 regions from genomic DNA. On the authors' methods: The number of nucleated cells in each sample was estimated by amplification of reference gene primers within the assay. To quantify the absolute abundance of each unique TCRbeta CDR3 rearrangement, sequence reads were collapsed and filtered. For each sample, productive Simpson clonality was calculated as the square root of Simpson's diversity index across productive rearrangements. TCRdb holds this immuneACCESS table with in-frame rearrangements only. Some clones are missing; in checked studies, unresolved V genes explain under half, and the rest has no known cause. V and J calls and clone size are as listed in that table; D and trimming were resolved from the DNA. The sample data list 280,000 or so clones, and approximately 88% of these were observed just once. Of the sample, 9% to 9.5% falls within the top ten clones.

CDR1 and CDR2, per the germline V gene, are LGHNT and FRNRAP. From the cysteine up to the phenylalanine, the CDR3 has a length of 16 residues. The DNA shown is the 48-base CDR3, in frame from base 1. V is pared back by 5 bases and J by 9 bases, with 20 bases lying between the germline termini. The collaborating institutions used their own protocols to collect whole blood in K2EDTA tubes. For TCRbeta analysis, collaborators shipped samples as frozen whole blood, isolated PBMCs, or DNA extracted from either of those sample types. This receptor was obtained from a man aged 18 to 30 with active or convalescent COVID-19. The chain was built from TRBV12-5 and TRBJ1-6; no D segment can be confidently identified. The specimen was peripheral blood. Read as DNA, the sequence is TGTGCTAGTGGTCCGCGGACTGAAAACTGGGGTTCACCCCTCCACTTT. It translates as CASGPRTENWGSPLHF.